This T cell receptor beta chain appears in the sequencing data of a study of blood T cell repertoires in COVID-19. Data came from immunoSEQ multiplex PCR; TCRdb stores just in-frame clones and leaves some out. Of 70,000 to 85,000 clones listed, about 92% are singletons. V was shortened by 0 bases and J by 6 bases, with 12 bases between the two germline ends. This CDR3 spans 15 amino acids. In germline, CDR1 is MNHEY, CDR2 SVGAGI. The sequence was collected from a human donor in a cohort sampled during active COVID-19. The chain joins TRBV6-5 to TRBJ2-1; D unresolved. Material for sequencing was peripheral blood. For the CDR3, the DNA is TGTGCCAGCAGTTACTCTCCGGAGTACGTCAATGAGCAGTTCTTC. It encodes CASSYSPEYVNEQFF.